This is a list of T cell receptor beta chains from one sample in a study of blood T cell repertoires in COVID-19. TCRdb's copy holds only in-frame clones and misses some; the assay was immunoSEQ multiplex PCR. The sample carries about 300,000 clones, over 80% recorded once. The sample taken for sequencing was peripheral blood. These receptor sequences come from a woman in her fifties or sixties with COVID-19, enrolled during active disease. CDR3s include the opening cysteine and the closing phenylalanine or tryptophan. D genes are given only for firm matches. Clone size appears in some rows only: once, few, many, or a class for an expanded clone.

j_gene,abundance,d_gene,v_gene,CDR3aa,CDR3nt
TRBJ2-1,-,TRBD2,TRBV5-8,CASSFFSGANEQFF,TGTGCCAGCAGCTTTTTTAGCGGGGCCAATGAGCAGTTCTTC
TRBJ2-3,-,-,TRBV4-1,CASSRPRDTQYF,TGCGCCAGCAGCCGTCCGCGGGATACGCAGTATTTT
TRBJ2-5,-,-,TRBV18,CASSRLGLEETQYF,TGTGCCAGCTCACGCTTGGGACTTGAAGAGACCCAGTACTTC
TRBJ1-1,-,TRBD1,TRBV5-8,CASSSGTVRNTEAFF,TGTGCCAGCAGCTCGGGGACAGTTCGGAACACTGAAGCTTTCTTT
TRBJ2-1,-,TRBD1,TRBV4-1,CASSRDRPTTYNEQFF,TGCGCCAGCAGCCGGGACAGGCCTACTACCTACAATGAGCAGTTCTTC
TRBJ1-6,-,-,TRBV7-2,CASSSQGQSNSPLHF,TGTGCCAGCAGCTCTCAAGGACAGTCTAATTCACCCCTCCACTTT
TRBJ2-5,-,-,TRBV13,CASSLSQGRGETQYF,TGTGCCAGCAGCTTATCGCAAGGCCGGGGAGAGACCCAGTACTTC
TRBJ2-7,-,-,TRBV5-1,CASSFQGQFAYEQYF,TGCGCCAGCAGCTTCCAGGGTCAATTCGCGTACGAGCAGTACTTC
TRBJ2-1,-,-,TRBV28,CASSLSPYGQYSYNEQFF,TGTGCCAGCAGTTTGTCTCCCTACGGACAGTACTCCTACAATGAGCAGTTCTTC
TRBJ1-5,-,TRBD1,TRBV28,CASSPQGQGGNQPQHF,TGTGCCAGCAGTCCACAGGGACAGGGGGGCAATCAGCCCCAGCATTTT
TRBJ2-5,-,TRBD1,TRBV9,CASSPTGTAYQETQYF,TGTGCCAGCAGCCCCACCGGGACAGCATATCAAGAGACCCAGTACTTC
TRBJ1-1,-,TRBD1,TRBV5-4,CASSSQGARRNTEAFF,TGTGCCAGCAGCTCACAGGGGGCGCGGAGGAACACTGAAGCTTTCTTT
TRBJ1-2,-,TRBD1,TRBV11-2,CASSLGQGSNYGYTF,TGTGCCAGCAGCTTGGGACAGGGCTCGAACTATGGCTACACCTTC
TRBJ2-5,-,TRBD2,TRBV29-1,CSYWSSGREGETQYF,TGCAGCTATTGGTCTAGCGGGAGAGAAGGAGAGACCCAGTACTTC
TRBJ1-2,-,-,TRBV16,CASSQPLNIYGYTF,TGTGCCAGCAGCCAGCCTCTGAACATCTATGGCTACACCTTC
TRBJ1-2,-,-,TRBV19,CASSTGLNYGYTF,TGTGCCAGTAGTACAGGCCTTAACTATGGCTACACCTTC
TRBJ2-1,-,-,TRBV6-5,CASSYSHRGGNEQFF,TGTGCCAGCAGTTACTCCCACAGGGGAGGAAATGAGCAGTTCTTC
TRBJ2-1,-,-,TRBV5-1,CASSLVASGGGYNEQFF,TGCGCCAGCAGCTTGGTGGCTAGCGGAGGGGGGTACAATGAGCAGTTCTTC
TRBJ2-7,-,-,TRBV11-3,CASSPGTTYEQYF,TGTGCCAGCAGCCCCGGAACTACCTACGAGCAGTACTTC
TRBJ1-4,-,TRBD1,TRBV7-8,CASSLGGGDEKLFF,TGTGCCAGCAGCTTAGGAGGGGGCGATGAAAAACTGTTTTTT
TRBJ2-1,-,TRBD1,TRBV4-1,CASSRPPPGTGVHNEQFF,TGCGCCAGCAGCCGCCCCCCCCCGGGGACAGGGGTTCACAATGAGCAGTTCTTC
TRBJ1-5,-,TRBD1,TRBV7-9,CASSPSQGANNQPQHF,TGTGCCAGCAGCCCGTCACAGGGGGCCAACAATCAGCCCCAGCATTTT
TRBJ2-7,once,-,TRBV5-1,CASSLDPGNEQYF,TGCGCCAGCAGCTTGGACCCAGGGAACGAGCAGTACTTC
TRBJ2-1,-,-,TRBV24-1,CATSDYGRGSNEQFF,TGTGCCACCAGTGATTATGGCAGGGGTAGCAATGAGCAGTTCTTC
TRBJ2-7,-,TRBD2,TRBV12-5,CASGLAGKVDPKSGSYEQYF,TGTGCTAGTGGACTAGCGGGTAAAGTGGACCCCAAAAGTGGCTCCTACGAGCAGTACTTC
TRBJ2-3,-,TRBD1,TRBV6-5,CASSPFGQGTQYF,TGTGCCAGCAGTCCCTTCGGACAGGGTACGCAGTATTTT
TRBJ2-3,-,TRBD2,TRBV27,CASQPLAGVTDTQYF,TGTGCCAGCCAGCCACTAGCGGGAGTTACAGATACGCAGTATTTT
TRBJ1-1,-,-,TRBV19,CASSSGGNAEAFF,TGTGCCAGTAGTTCGGGGGGGAACGCTGAAGCTTTCTTT
TRBJ1-3,-,-,TRBV18,CASSQPGLLEAGNTIYF,TGTGCCAGCTCACAACCGGGACTCCTTGAAGCTGGAAACACCATATATTTT
TRBJ2-5,-,TRBD2,TRBV3-1/TRBV3-2,CASSQMGLAGFETQYF,TGTGCCAGCAGCCAAATGGGACTAGCGGGATTCGAGACCCAGTACTTC
TRBJ2-3,-,TRBD2,TRBV19,CASSILSSGRFTDTQYF,TGTGCCAGTAGTATTCTTTCTAGCGGGAGATTTACAGATACGCAGTATTTT
TRBJ1-6,-,-,TRBV7-3,CASSSPNPSLHF,TGTGCCAGCAGCTCCCCTAACCCCTCACTCCACTTT
TRBJ1-3,-,-,TRBV4-1,CASSQAAPTGNTIYF,TGCGCCAGCAGCCAAGCTGCGCCCACTGGAAACACCATATATTTT
TRBJ2-3,once,-,TRBV5-6,CASSIDSGRADTQYF,TGTGCCAGCAGCATAGACTCAGGGCGTGCAGATACGCAGTATTTT
TRBJ2-7,-,-,TRBV30,CAWSDPRRRLPGYF,TGTGCCTGGAGTGACCCTAGGAGGCGACTACCGGGGTACTTC
TRBJ2-7,-,-,TRBV11-2,CASSLAAMKVYEQYF,TGTGCCAGCAGCTTAGCAGCGATGAAGGTCTACGAGCAGTACTTC
TRBJ1-5,-,-,TRBV12-3/TRBV12-4,CASSLLASQPQHF,TGTGCCAGCAGTTTATTAGCAAGTCAGCCCCAGCATTTT
TRBJ2-2,once,TRBD2,TRBV3-1/TRBV3-2,CASSRGLGQGGELFF,TGTGCCAGCAGCCGGGGACTAGGGCAGGGCGGGGAGCTGTTTTTT
TRBJ2-3,-,TRBD1,TRBV7-2,CASSLGVGQRTDTQYF,TGTGCCAGCAGCTTAGGTGTGGGACAGCGCACAGATACGCAGTATTTT
TRBJ1-1,few,-,TRBV19,CASRHRVNTEAFF,TGTGCCAGCCGTCATCGAGTGAACACTGAAGCTTTCTTT
TRBJ2-1,-,TRBD2,TRBV20-1,CSASTSGRASGNEQFF,TGCAGTGCTAGTACAAGCGGGAGGGCCTCAGGCAATGAGCAGTTCTTC
TRBJ1-2,-,-,TRBV3-1/TRBV3-2,CASSQWGGPNYGYTF,TGTGCCAGCAGCCAGTGGGGGGGACCAAACTATGGCTACACCTTC
TRBJ2-2,-,TRBD1,TRBV12-5,CASGFQGARDTGELFF,TGTGCTAGTGGTTTTCAGGGGGCAAGGGACACCGGGGAGCTGTTTTTT
TRBJ1-2,-,TRBD1,TRBV6-5,CASSPDRGWDYTF,TGTGCCAGCAGTCCGGACAGGGGGTGGGACTACACCTTC
TRBJ2-7,few,-,TRBV3-1/TRBV3-2,CASSPEVGSYEQYF,TGTGCCAGCAGTCCGGAGGTAGGTTCCTACGAGCAGTACTTC
TRBJ1-2,-,-,TRBV6-5,CASSYLRQTAVYGYTF,TGTGCCAGCAGTTATCTACGACAGACCGCAGTCTATGGCTACACCTTC
TRBJ1-3,-,TRBD1,TRBV6-5,CASSYPDREFGNTIYF,TGTGCCAGCAGTTACCCCGACAGGGAGTTTGGAAACACCATATATTTT
TRBJ2-2,-,TRBD2,TRBV6-7,CASIHLAGVSGELFF,TGTGCCAGCATCCATTTAGCGGGAGTATCCGGGGAGCTGTTTTTT
TRBJ2-5,-,TRBD2,TRBV5-1,CASSLTGAGVGETQYF,TGCGCCAGCAGCCTGACGGGAGCGGGAGTTGGCGAGACCCAGTACTTC
TRBJ1-5,few,TRBD1,TRBV5-6,CASSLGTGVGNQPQHF,TGTGCCAGCAGCTTGGGGACAGGGGTTGGCAATCAGCCCCAGCATTTT
TRBJ1-1,-,-,TRBV3-1/TRBV3-2,CASSQWGRGELNTEAFF,TGTGCCAGCAGCCAATGGGGACGGGGGGAACTGAACACTGAAGCTTTCTTT
TRBJ2-3,-,TRBD2,TRBV15,CATSRQKGLAGVSDTQYF,TGTGCCACCAGCAGACAAAAGGGACTAGCGGGAGTATCAGATACGCAGTATTTT
TRBJ2-1,-,TRBD1,TRBV4-1,CASRPTGASGEQFF,TGCGCCAGCAGGCCCACAGGGGCGAGTGGTGAGCAGTTCTTC
TRBJ1-2,-,TRBD1,TRBV15,CATSRETGGGYTF,TGTGCCACCAGCAGGGAGACAGGGGGTGGCTACACCTTC
TRBJ1-1,-,TRBD1,TRBV19,CASTRGGGTEAFF,TGTGCCAGTACTAGAGGGGGCGGGACTGAAGCTTTCTTT
TRBJ2-6,-,TRBD1,TRBV4-1,CASSQPGQGNSGANVLTF,TGCGCCAGCAGCCAGCCGGGACAGGGAAATTCTGGGGCCAACGTCCTGACTTTC
TRBJ2-2,-,-,TRBV10-3,CAISEGSLPGSGTGELFF,TGTGCCATCAGTGAGGGTAGTCTCCCGGGAAGCGGAACCGGGGAGCTGTTTTTT
TRBJ2-1,-,TRBD2,TRBV5-5,CASSWGPSGNMREQFF,TGTGCCAGCAGCTGGGGTCCTAGCGGGAATATGCGTGAGCAGTTCTTC
TRBJ2-7,-,TRBD2,TRBV27,CASSFVITSGRLEYF,TGTGCCAGCAGTTTCGTTATAACTAGCGGGAGGTTAGAGTACTTC